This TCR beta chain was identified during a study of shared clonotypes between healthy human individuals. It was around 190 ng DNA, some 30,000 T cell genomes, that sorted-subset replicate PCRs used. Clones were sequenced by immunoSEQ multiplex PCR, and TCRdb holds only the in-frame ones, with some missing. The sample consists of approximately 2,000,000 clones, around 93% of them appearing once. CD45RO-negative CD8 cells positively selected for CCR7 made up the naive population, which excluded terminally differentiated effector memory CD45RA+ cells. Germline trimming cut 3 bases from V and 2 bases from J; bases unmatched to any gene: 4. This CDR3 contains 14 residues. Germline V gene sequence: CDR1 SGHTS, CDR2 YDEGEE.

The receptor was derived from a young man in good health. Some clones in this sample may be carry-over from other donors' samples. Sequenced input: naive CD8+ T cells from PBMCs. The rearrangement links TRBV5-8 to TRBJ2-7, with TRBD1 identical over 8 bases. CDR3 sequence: CASSSGQGAYEQYF. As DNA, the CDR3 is TGTGCCAGCAGCTCCGGACAGGGAGCCTACGAGCAGTACTTC.